These 12 T cell receptor beta chains originate from one sample sequenced in a study of shared clonotypes between healthy human individuals. CD45RO-negative, CCR7-selected cells formed the naive CD8 fraction, which excluded terminally differentiated effector memory CD45RA+ cells. Using immunoSEQ multiplex PCR, the repertoire was profiled, and TCRdb retains in-frame clones only, with some absent. The sample holds about 600,000 clones, 95% to 96% seen once. Sample: naive CD8+ T cells sorted from blood. The receptors derive from a woman aged 25 to 45 in good health.

V gene TRBV14 combines with J gene TRBJ1-3; tentatively, D is TRBD1 (6 bases). Trimming stripped 3 bases from V and 0 bases from J, with 15 bases between. CDR3 size: 17 residues. CDR1 and CDR2 (germline): SGHDN, FVKESK. The CDR3 region is CASSHASRTASGNTIYF. CDR3 bases: TGTGCCAGCAGCCACGCAAGTAGGACAGCCTCTGGAAACACCATATATTTT.

The chain joins TRBV19 to TRBJ1-1, with a tentative D call TRBD1 (6 bases). The CDR3 consists of 16 residues. Deletions cut 7 bases from V and 3 bases from J, with 21 bases between. From germline, CDR1 is LNHDA and CDR2 SQIVND (reference sequence). In nucleotides, the CDR3 is TGTGCCAGTACCTCAGGGGACCTTCTCGGCGACACTGAAGCTTTCTTT. Its protein is CASTSGDLLGDTEAFF.

This clone was recorded once. The chain uses TRBV11-2 and TRBJ2-5, with 8 bases lining up with TRBD1. The CDR3 has 16 amino acids. Germline lookup yields CDR1 SGHAT and CDR2 FQNNGV. Trimming took 0 bases from V and 5 from J; bases not matched to a gene: 8. CDR3 DNA: TGTGCCAGCAGCTTAGACCCGACAGGGGCCCAGGAGACCCAGTACTTC. Amino acids: CASSLDPTGAQETQYF.

This chain links TRBV2 with TRBJ2-4; D is unresolved. CDR1 SNHLY and CDR2 FYNNEI come from the germline V gene. The CDR3 runs to 15 residues. V was pared by 8 bases and J by 4 bases, with 18 bases between. CDR3 nucleotide sequence: TGTGCCAGCGGTTTCAGGCTCGGGTCGAAAAACATTCAGTACTTC. Its translation: CASGFRLGSKNIQYF.

This chain uses TRBV5-4 with TRBJ2-2; 7 bases map to TRBD2. V lost 0 bases, J lost 4 bases, and 6 bases stayed unmatched. Per the germline V gene, CDR1 is SGHNT and CDR2 is YYREEE (reference sequence). The CDR3 loop spans 16 amino acids. The CDR3, as DNA: TGTGCCAGCAGCTTGGGATGGAGCGGGGCCACCGGGGAGCTGTTTTTT. Residues: CASSLGWSGATGELFF.

The chain employs TRBV7-8 and TRBJ1-5; D uncertain. The CDR3 covers 15 residues. Per germline, CDR1 SGHVS and CDR2 FQNEAQ. V was cut by 0 bases and J by 4 bases, with 10 bases left in between. DNA for the CDR3: TGTGCCAGCAGCTTAGCGATGCGGGGAAATCAGCCCCAGCATTTT. This codes for CASSLAMRGNQPQHF. Full variable domain (rest looked up from reference TRBV7-8 and TRBJ1-5): GAGVSQSPRYKVAKRGQDVALRCDPISGHVSLFWYQQALGQGPEFLTYFQNEAQLDKSGLPSDRFFAERPEGSVSTLKIQRTQQEDSAVYLCASSLAMRGNQPQHFGDGTRLSIL.

This clone appeared once. The V call is TRBV27, the J call TRBJ2-1; D could derive from TRBD1 or TRBD2 (5 bases each). Germline lookup yields CDR1 MNHEY and CDR2 SMNVEV (reference sequence). V lost 4 bases and J lost 6, with 7 bases in between. This CDR3 region has 12 residues. CDR3 in DNA: TGTGCCAGCAGTTGGGGGAGCAATGAGCAGTTCTTC. Translation: CASSWGSNEQFF.

The chain combines TRBV7-9 with TRBJ2-7; D not resolved. The V end was cut by 1 base, the J end by 4 bases, with 17 bases between. The germline V gene has CDR1 SEHNR and CDR2 FQNEAQ (reference sequence). This CDR3 has 16 amino acids. In DNA form, the CDR3 reads TGTGCCAGCAGCTTAGTGTTCGCGGACGACGGATACGAGCAGTACTTC. Protein sequence: CASSLVFADDGYEQYF.

The J gene is TRBJ2-7, the V gene TRBV5-6; TRBD2 agrees at 7 bases. Germline V gene lookup returns CDR1 SGHDT and CDR2 YYEEEE. V lost 4 bases, J lost 7 bases, and 8 bases stayed unmatched. This CDR3 spans 13 amino acids. CDR3 sequence reads: CASSTGPGGEQYF. As DNA, the CDR3 is TGTGCCAGCAGCACCGGACCCGGGGGGGAGCAGTACTTC.

CDR3 coding DNA: TGTGCCAGCCTAGACAGTTACTATGGCTACACCTTC. Translation: CASLDSYYGYTF. This sequence joins TRBV6-5 and TRBJ1-2, with D perhaps matching TRBD1 (5 bases). The V gene lost 8 bases and the J gene lost 3 bases, with 10 bases spanning the gap. The germline V gene has CDR1 MNHEY and CDR2 SVGAGI. This CDR3 spans 12 amino acids.

The rearrangement uses TRBV25-1 and TRBJ2-3, with 12 bases fitting TRBD2. Germline V gene data show CDR1 as MGHDK and CDR2 as SYGVNS. This CDR3 comprises 12 residues. The CDR3 region is CATSGSLDTQYF. In nucleotides, the CDR3 is TGTGCGACTAGCGGGAGTCTTGATACGCAGTATTTT.

Details on this clone: The sample contains more than one DNA sequence encoding this CDR3. V and J are TRBV27 and TRBJ2-1; D unclear. The CDR3 totals 11 residues. Germline V gives CDR1 MNHEY, CDR2 SMNVEV (reference sequence). V was trimmed by 3 bases and J by 6 bases, leaving 3 bases between them. CDR3 bases: TGTGCCAGCAGTTTTGGCAATGAGCAGTTCTTC. Its translation: CASSFGNEQFF.